The 16 T cell receptor beta chains reported below all come from one sample, sequenced in a study of PD-1 blockade in classical Hodgkin lymphoma. Data came from immunoSEQ multiplex PCR; TCRdb stores just in-frame clones and leaves some out. The sample holds approximately 15,000 clones, roughly 87% seen once. The time point is: newly diagnosed, previously untreated cHL patient sample. The source material was peripheral blood mononuclear cells (PBMCs). These TCRs come from a human donor with classical Hodgkin lymphoma.

In DNA, the CDR3 is TGCGCCAGCAGCCAACACGGACTAGAAGAAGAGACCCAGTACTTC. This codes for CASSQHGLEEETQYF. This chain links TRBV4-3 with TRBJ2-5; TRBD2 aligns across 7 bases. The CDR3 extends over 15 amino acids. The V segment lost 2 bases and the J segment 3 bases; nucleotides outside the gene matches: 6. Germline-derived CDR1 and CDR2 are LGHNA and YSLEER.

This chain joins TRBV19 and TRBJ2-3; D gene unclear. Germline V gives CDR1 LNHDA, CDR2 SQIVND (reference sequence). V lost 5 bases and J lost 0, with 9 bases in between. The CDR3 covers 14 residues. The CDR3 region is CASSRMGSTDTQYF. The CDR3 bases are TGTGCCAGTAGTCGGATGGGTAGCACAGATACGCAGTATTTT.

The chain has TRBV2 and TRBJ2-7, with D tentatively TRBD1 (6 bases). Germline V gene lookup returns CDR1 SNHLY and CDR2 FYNNEI. CDR3 length equals 13 residues. V dropped 7 bases and J dropped 3 bases, with 13 bases sitting between them. In DNA, the CDR3 is TGTGCCAGCACCCCCGGGGACATCTACGAGCAGTACTTC. Translation gives CASTPGDIYEQYF.

The chain combines TRBV28 with TRBJ1-2; 10 bases match TRBD1. This CDR3 region has 16 residues. Germline CDR1 reads MDHEN; CDR2 reads SYDVKM. J gave up 6 bases and V 2 bases, and 9 bases lay outside the gene matches. In DNA, the CDR3 is TGTGCCAGCAGTTTACTGGTGACAGGGGGCGGTCATGGCTACACCTTC. It specifies CASSLLVTGGGHGYTF.

The J gene is TRBJ2-7, the V gene TRBV10-2; 8 bases map to TRBD1. The CDR3 covers 14 residues. Losses at the gene ends were 5 bases for V and 2 bases for J; bases not matched to a gene: 5. Germline values: CDR1 WSHSY, CDR2 SAAADI. In nucleotides, the CDR3 is TGCGCCAGCAGTCTCGGACAGGGTCCCTACGAGCAGTACTTC. Its protein is CASSLGQGPYEQYF.

This clone was observed a single time. This rearrangement joins TRBV5-1 to TRBJ2-7; no definite D call. Germline loops: CDR1 SGHRS, CDR2 YFSETQ. The CDR3 length is 14 residues. V was cut by 0 bases and J by 2 bases, with 9 bases left in between. The CDR3 loop is CASSLEAGPYEQYF. The CDR3 bases are TGCGCCAGCAGCTTGGAAGCAGGCCCCTACGAGCAGTACTTC.

The chain couples TRBV29-1 to TRBJ1-1; D is unclear. The CDR3 extends over 12 amino acids. The V and J ends lost 4 bases and 7 bases respectively, with 13 bases between them. The V gene's germline CDR1 is SQVTM and CDR2 ANQGSEA. This chain's CDR3 is CSVVATFNEAFF. CDR3 sequence (DNA): TGCAGCGTTGTGGCCACCTTCAATGAAGCTTTCTTT. The variable domain in full, with the rest retrieved from reference TRBV29-1 and TRBJ1-1, is SAVISQKPSRDICQRGTSLTIQCQVDSQVTMMFWYRQQPGQSLTLIATANQGSEATYESGFVIDKFPISRPNLTFSTLTVSNMSPEDSSIYLCSVVATFNEAFFGQGTRLTVV.

V is TRBV30 and J is TRBJ2-3; tentative D call: TRBD2 (6 bases). V lost 0 bases and J 4 bases, leaving 20 bases between the germline ends. The CDR3 runs to 17 residues. Germline CDR1 GTSNPN, CDR2 SVGIG (reference sequence). CDR3 bases: TGTGCCTGGAGTGTGCCCCGATGGCCGGAGGGTGCAGATACGCAGTATTTT. Its translation: CAWSVPRWPEGADTQYF.

The chain employs TRBV5-6 and TRBJ2-7; 7 bases line up with TRBD1. This CDR3 has 15 amino acids. J gave up 6 bases and V 0 bases, and 9 bases lay outside the gene matches. CDR1 and CDR2 from the germline V gene are SGHDT and YYEEEE. CDR3 DNA: TGTGCCAGCAGCTTGGGCGCAGGGGGATTTGTCGAGCAGTACTTC. Translated: CASSLGAGGFVEQYF.

This chain connects TRBV30 to TRBJ2-7; 8 nucleotides align to TRBD1. The V segment lost 3 bases and the J segment 5 bases; nucleotides outside the gene matches: 3. Germline CDR1 reads GTSNPN; CDR2 reads SVGIG (reference sequence). The length of the CDR3 is 12 residues. CDR3 sequence: CAWRGQGDEQYF. In nucleotides, the CDR3 is TGTGCCTGGAGAGGACAGGGTGACGAGCAGTACTTC.

The V call is TRBV7-8, the J call TRBJ2-1; 13 nucleotides match TRBD2. The germline V gene encodes CDR1 SGHVS and CDR2 FQNEAQ. The CDR3 consists of 18 residues. The J segment lost 1 base and the V segment lost 4 bases, leaving 7 bases of the junction unmatched. As DNA, the CDR3 is TGTGCCAGCAGCTCGGGACTAGCGGGACTGAGGTCCTACAATGAGCAGTTCTTC. This encodes CASSSGLAGLRSYNEQFF.

Only a few counts were recorded for this clone. For the CDR3, the DNA is TGTGCCTCCGTAACTGGGGCCAACGTCCTGACTTTC. Its protein product is CASVTGANVLTF. The chain recombines TRBV30 with TRBJ2-6; no firm D call. The germline V gene encodes CDR1 GTSNPN and CDR2 SVGIG (reference sequence). Trimming pared 7 bases from V and 2 bases from J, leaving 6 bases between. The CDR3 sequence is 12 residues long.

This chain connects TRBV4-3 to TRBJ1-6; 8 bases map to TRBD1. Germline V CDR1 and CDR2: LGHNA, YSLEER. CDR3 length: 15 residues. The ends lost 4 bases at V and 7 bases at J; junction bases unmatched: 6. The CDR3 reads CASSRQGQANSPLHF. DNA for the CDR3: TGCGCCAGCAGCCGGCAGGGACAGGCAAATTCACCCCTCCACTTT.

The chain has TRBV18 and TRBJ1-1; D gene unclear. This CDR3 is 13 amino acids long. V was shortened by 2 bases and J by 2 bases, with 6 bases between the two germline ends. Germline CDR1 is KGHSH and CDR2 is LQKENI. The CDR3 loop is CASSPSGNTEAFF. The CDR3 DNA sequence: TGTGCCAGCTCACCATCCGGAAACACTGAAGCTTTCTTT.

V gene TRBV6-6 combines with J gene TRBJ2-7, with 9 bases fitting TRBD2. The CDR3 consists of 16 residues. V lost 8 bases to trimming and J lost 7 bases; unmatched junction nucleotides: 18. Germline loops: CDR1 MNHNY, CDR2 SVGAGI (reference sequence). Written as DNA, the CDR3 is TGTGCCAGCTCCCTTTGGCAAGGCGGGAGGGCGGGGGAGCAGTACTTC. Translating gives CASSLWQGGRAGEQYF.

The chain joins TRBV7-9 to TRBJ1-1; 7 bases agree with TRBD1. CDR3 length: 12 residues. V was clipped by 0 bases and J by 10 bases; unmatched bases: 2. Germline V gives CDR1 SEHNR, CDR2 FQNEAQ (reference sequence). CDR3 protein: CASSLATGSAFF. The CDR3 coding sequence is TGTGCCAGCAGCTTAGCGACAGGGTCAGCTTTCTTT. Drawing the rest from reference TRBV7-9 and TRBJ1-1, the complete variable domain is DTGVSQNPRHKITKRGQNVTFRCDPISEHNRLYWYRQTLGQGPEFLTYFQNEAQLEKSRLLSDRFSAERPKGSFSTLEIQRTEQGDSAMYLCASSLATGSAFFGQGTRLTVV.